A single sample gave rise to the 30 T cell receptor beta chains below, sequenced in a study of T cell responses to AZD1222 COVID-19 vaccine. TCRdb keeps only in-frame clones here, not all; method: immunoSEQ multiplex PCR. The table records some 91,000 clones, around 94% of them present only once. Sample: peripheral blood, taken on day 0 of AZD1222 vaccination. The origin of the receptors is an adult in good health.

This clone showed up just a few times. DNA for the CDR3: TGTGCCAGCATGAAAGCGGGGGGCAAGAATGAGCAGTTCTTC. This encodes CASMKAGGKNEQFF. The chain couples TRBV2 to TRBJ2-1; 9 bases line up with TRBD2. The CDR3 sequence is 14 residues long. V gave up 7 bases and J gave up 7 bases; unmatched junction bases: 8. Germline CDR1 SNHLY, CDR2 FYNNEI.

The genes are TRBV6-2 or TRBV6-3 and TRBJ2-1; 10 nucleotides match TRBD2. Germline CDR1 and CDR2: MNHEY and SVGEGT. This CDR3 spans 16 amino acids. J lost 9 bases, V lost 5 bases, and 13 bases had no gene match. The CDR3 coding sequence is TGTGCCAGCAGTCGCGCCCCTAGCGGGAGTTTCGGTGAGCAGTTCTTC. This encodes CASSRAPSGSFGEQFF.

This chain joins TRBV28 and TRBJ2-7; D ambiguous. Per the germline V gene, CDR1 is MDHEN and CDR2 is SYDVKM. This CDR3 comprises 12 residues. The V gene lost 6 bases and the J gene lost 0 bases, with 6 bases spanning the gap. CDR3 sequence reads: CASSLSSYEQYF. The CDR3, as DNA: TGTGCCAGCAGCCTTAGCTCCTACGAGCAGTACTTC. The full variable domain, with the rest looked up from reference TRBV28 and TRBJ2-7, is DVKVTQSSRYLVKRTGEKVFLECVQDMDHENMFWYRQDPGLGLRLIYFSYDVKMKEKGDIPEGYSVSREKKERFSLILESASTNQTSMYLCASSLSSYEQYFGPGTRLTVT.

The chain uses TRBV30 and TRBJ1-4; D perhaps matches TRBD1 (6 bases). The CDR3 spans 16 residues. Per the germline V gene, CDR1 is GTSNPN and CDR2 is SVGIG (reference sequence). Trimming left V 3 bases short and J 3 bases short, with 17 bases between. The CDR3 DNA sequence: TGTGCCTGGAGCCCAGACCCCGGACAGTCTAATGAAAAACTGTTTTTT. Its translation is CAWSPDPGQSNEKLFF.

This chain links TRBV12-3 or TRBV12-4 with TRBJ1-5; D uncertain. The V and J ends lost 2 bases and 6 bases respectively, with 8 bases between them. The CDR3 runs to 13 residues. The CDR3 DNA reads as TGTGCCAGCAGTTTACCCGGGGTTCAGCCCCAGCATTTT. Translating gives CASSLPGVQPQHF.

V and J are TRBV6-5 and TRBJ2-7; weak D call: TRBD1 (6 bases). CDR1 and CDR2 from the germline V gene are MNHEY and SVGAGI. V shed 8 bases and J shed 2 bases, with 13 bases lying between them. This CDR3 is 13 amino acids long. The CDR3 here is CASFRTDPYEQYF. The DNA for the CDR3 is TGTGCCAGCTTTAGGACAGACCCCTACGAGCAGTACTTC.

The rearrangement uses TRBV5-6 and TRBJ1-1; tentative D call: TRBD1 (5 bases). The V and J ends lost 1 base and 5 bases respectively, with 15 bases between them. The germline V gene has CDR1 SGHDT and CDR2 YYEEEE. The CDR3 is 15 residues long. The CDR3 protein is CASSLIGRQGTEAFF. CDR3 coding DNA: TGTGCCAGCAGCTTGATCGGACGGCAGGGAACTGAAGCTTTCTTT.

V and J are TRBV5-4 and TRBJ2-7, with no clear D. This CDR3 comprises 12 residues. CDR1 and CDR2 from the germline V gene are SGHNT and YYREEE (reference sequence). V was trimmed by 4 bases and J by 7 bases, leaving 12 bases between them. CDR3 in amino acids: CASSQDHYEQYF. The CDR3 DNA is TGTGCCAGCAGCCAGGACCACTATGAGCAGTACTTC.

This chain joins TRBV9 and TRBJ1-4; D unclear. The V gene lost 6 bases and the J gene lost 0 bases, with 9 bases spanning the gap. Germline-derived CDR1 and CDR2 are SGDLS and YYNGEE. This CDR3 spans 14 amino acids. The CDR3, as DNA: TGTGCCAGCAACCTAGGTGCAACTAATGAAAAACTGTTTTTT. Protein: CASNLGATNEKLFF. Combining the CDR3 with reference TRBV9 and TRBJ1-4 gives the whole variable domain DSGVTQTPKHLITATGQRVTLRCSPRSGDLSVYWYQQSLDQGLQFLIQYYNGEERAKGNILERFSAQQFPDLHSELNLSSLELGDSALYFCASNLGATNEKLFFGSGTQLSVL.

CDR3 amino acids: CASSRQGRTGELFF. The CDR3 DNA follows: TGTGCCAGCAGCCGCCAGGGGAGGACCGGGGAGCTGTTTTTT. The rearrangement uses TRBV11-2 and TRBJ2-2, with D possibly called TRBD1 or TRBD2 (6 bases each). This CDR3 region has 14 residues. V was clipped by 5 bases and J by 5 bases, with 12 bases between them. Germline loops: CDR1 SGHAT, CDR2 FQNNGV. The variable domain in full, completed from reference TRBV11-2 and TRBJ2-2, reads EAGVAQSPRYKIIEKRQSVAFWCNPISGHATLYWYQQILGQGPKLLIQFQNNGVVDDSQLPKDRFSAERLKGVDSTLKIQPAKLEDSAVYLCASSRQGRTGELFFGEGSRLTVL.

The chain's CDR3 is CASATSRTLNNEQFF. DNA of the CDR3: TGTGCCAGCGCGACTAGCAGGACGCTTAACAATGAGCAGTTCTTC. V and J are TRBV11-2 and TRBJ2-1; 7 bases align to TRBD2. The ends lost 8 bases at V and 5 bases at J; junction bases unmatched: 12. The CDR3 is made up of 15 amino acids. Per germline, CDR1 SGHAT and CDR2 FQNNGV.

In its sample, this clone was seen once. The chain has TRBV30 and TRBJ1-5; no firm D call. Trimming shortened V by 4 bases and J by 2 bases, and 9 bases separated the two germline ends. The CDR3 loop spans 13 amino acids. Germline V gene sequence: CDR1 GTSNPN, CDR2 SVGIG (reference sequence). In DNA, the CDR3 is TGTGCCTGGAATGGATACGGCAATCAGCCCCAGCATTTT. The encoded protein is CAWNGYGNQPQHF. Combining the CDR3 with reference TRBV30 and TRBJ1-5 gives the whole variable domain SQTIHQWPATLVQPVGSPLSLECTVEGTSNPNLYWYRQAAGRGLQLLFYSVGIGQISSEVPQNLSASRPQDRQFILSSKKLLLSDSGFYLCAWNGYGNQPQHFGDGTRLSIL.

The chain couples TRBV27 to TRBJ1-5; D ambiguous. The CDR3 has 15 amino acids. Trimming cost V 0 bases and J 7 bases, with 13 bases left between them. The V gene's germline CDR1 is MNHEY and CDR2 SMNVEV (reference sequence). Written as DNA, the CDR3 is TGTGCCAGCAGTTTATCGTGGACTAAGGGCCAGCCCCAGCATTTT. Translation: CASSLSWTKGQPQHF.

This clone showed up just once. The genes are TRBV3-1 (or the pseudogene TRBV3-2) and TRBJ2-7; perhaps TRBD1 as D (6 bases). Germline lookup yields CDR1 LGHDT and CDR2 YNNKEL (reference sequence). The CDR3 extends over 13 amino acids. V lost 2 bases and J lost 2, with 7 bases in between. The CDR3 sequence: CASSQSGAYEQYF. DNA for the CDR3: TGTGCCAGCAGCCAATCAGGGGCCTACGAGCAGTACTTC.

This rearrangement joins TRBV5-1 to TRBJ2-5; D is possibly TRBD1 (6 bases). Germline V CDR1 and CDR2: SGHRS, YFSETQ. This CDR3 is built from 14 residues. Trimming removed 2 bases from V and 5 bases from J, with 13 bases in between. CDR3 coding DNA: TGCGCCAGCAGCTTAGACAGGCGAGGGGAGACCCAGTACTTC. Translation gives CASSLDRRGETQYF.

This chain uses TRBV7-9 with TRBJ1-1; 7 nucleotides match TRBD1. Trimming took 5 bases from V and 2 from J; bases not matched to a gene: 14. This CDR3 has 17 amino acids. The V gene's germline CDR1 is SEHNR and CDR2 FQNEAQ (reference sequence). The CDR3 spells CASSPMGGAGGNTEAFF. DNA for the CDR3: TGTGCCAGCAGCCCCATGGGGGGGGCAGGGGGTAACACTGAAGCTTTCTTT.

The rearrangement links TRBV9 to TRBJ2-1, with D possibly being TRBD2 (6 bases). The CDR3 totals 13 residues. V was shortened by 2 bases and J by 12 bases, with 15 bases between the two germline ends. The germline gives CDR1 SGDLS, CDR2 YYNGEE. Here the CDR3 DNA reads TGTGCCAGCAGCGTTCAAATCCGGGACTGGCAGTTCTTC. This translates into CASSVQIRDWQFF.

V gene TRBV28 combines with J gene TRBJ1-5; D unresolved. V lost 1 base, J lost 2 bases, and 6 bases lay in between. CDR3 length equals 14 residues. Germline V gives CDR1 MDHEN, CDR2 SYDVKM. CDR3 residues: CASSLLAGNQPQHF. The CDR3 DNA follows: TGTGCCAGCAGTTTATTGGCAGGCAATCAGCCCCAGCATTTT. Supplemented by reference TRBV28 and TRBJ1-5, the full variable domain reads DVKVTQSSRYLVKRTGEKVFLECVQDMDHENMFWYRQDPGLGLRLIYFSYDVKMKEKGDIPEGYSVSREKKERFSLILESASTNQTSMYLCASSLLAGNQPQHFGDGTRLSIL.

CDR3 loop: CAISVGTGATEAFF. CDR3 nucleotide sequence: TGTGCCATCAGTGTAGGGACGGGGGCCACTGAAGCTTTCTTT. V gene TRBV10-3 combines with J gene TRBJ1-1; tentative D call: TRBD1 (6 bases). Germline assignment: CDR1 ENHRY and CDR2 SYGVKD. The CDR3 is 14 amino acids. Trimming stripped 4 bases from V and 4 bases from J, with 13 bases between.

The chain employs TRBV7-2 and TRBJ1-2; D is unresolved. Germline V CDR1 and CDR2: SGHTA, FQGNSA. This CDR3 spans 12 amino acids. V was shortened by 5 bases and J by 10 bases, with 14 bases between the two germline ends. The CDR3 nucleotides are TGTGCCAGCAGCCCCTCAGGTGTAGTCTACACCTTC. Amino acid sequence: CASSPSGVVYTF. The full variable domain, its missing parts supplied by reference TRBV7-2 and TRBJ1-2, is GAGVSQSPSNKVTEKGKDVELRCDPISGHTALYWYRQSLGQGLEFLIYFQGNSAPDKSGLPSDRFSAERTGGSVSTLTIQRTQQEDSAVYLCASSPSGVVYTFGSGTRLTVV.

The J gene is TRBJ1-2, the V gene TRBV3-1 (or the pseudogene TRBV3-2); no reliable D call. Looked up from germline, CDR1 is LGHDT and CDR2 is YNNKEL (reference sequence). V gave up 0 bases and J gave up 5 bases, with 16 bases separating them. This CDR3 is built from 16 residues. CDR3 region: CASSQDARSGGYGYTF. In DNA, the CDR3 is TGTGCCAGCAGCCAAGATGCCCGAAGTGGAGGGTATGGCTACACCTTC.

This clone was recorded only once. The CDR3 nucleotides read TGCGCCAGCAGCTTATCCGGGGTTCCCAACTACGAGCAGTACTTC. Translated, it gives CASSLSGVPNYEQYF. The chain joins TRBV5-1 to TRBJ2-7; a possible D gene is TRBD2 (5 bases). V gave up 2 bases and J gave up 3 bases, with 15 bases separating them. The CDR3 has 15 amino acids. The germline V gene has CDR1 SGHRS and CDR2 YFSETQ.

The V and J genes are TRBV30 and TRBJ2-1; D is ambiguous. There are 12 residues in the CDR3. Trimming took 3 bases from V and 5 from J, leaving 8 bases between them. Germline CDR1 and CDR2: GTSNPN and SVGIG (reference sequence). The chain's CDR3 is CAWRGGNNEQFF. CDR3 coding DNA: TGTGCCTGGAGAGGCGGTAACAATGAGCAGTTCTTC.

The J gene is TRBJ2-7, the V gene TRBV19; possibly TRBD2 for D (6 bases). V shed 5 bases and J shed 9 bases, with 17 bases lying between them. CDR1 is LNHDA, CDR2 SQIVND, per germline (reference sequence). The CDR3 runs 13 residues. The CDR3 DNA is TGTGCCAGTAGTTCCGGGACTGAGAAGGGGCAGTACTTC. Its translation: CASSSGTEKGQYF. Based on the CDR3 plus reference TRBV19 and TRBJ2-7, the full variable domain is DGGITQSPKYLFRKEGQNVTLSCEQNLNHDAMYWYRQDPGQGLRLIYYSQIVNDFQKGDIAEGYSVSREKKESFPLTVTSAQKNPTAFYLCASSSGTEKGQYFGPGTRLTVT.

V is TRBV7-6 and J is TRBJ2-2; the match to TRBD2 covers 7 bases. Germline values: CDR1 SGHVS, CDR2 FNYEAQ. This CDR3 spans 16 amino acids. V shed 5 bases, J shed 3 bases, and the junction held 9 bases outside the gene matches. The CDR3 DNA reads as TGTGCCAGCAGCGGCTTACCAAGCGGGGACACCGGGGAGCTGTTTTTT. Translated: CASSGLPSGDTGELFF.

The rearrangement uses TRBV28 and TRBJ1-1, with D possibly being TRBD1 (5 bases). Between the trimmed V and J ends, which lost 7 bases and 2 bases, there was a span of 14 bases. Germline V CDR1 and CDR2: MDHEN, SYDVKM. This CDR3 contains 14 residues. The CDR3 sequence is CASIPAGLNTEAFF. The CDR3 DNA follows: TGTGCCAGCATCCCGGCAGGGCTAAACACTGAAGCTTTCTTT.

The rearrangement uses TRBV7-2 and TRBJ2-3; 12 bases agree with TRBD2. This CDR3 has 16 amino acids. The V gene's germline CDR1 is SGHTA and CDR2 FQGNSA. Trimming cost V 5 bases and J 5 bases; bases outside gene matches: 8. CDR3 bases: TGTGCCAGCAGCGTAAGACTAGCGGGAGCCTTAGATACGCAGTATTTT. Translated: CASSVRLAGALDTQYF. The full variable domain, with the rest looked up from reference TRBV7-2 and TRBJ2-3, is GAGVSQSPSNKVTEKGKDVELRCDPISGHTALYWYRQSLGQGLEFLIYFQGNSAPDKSGLPSDRFSAERTGGSVSTLTIQRTQQEDSAVYLCASSVRLAGALDTQYFGPGTRLTVL.

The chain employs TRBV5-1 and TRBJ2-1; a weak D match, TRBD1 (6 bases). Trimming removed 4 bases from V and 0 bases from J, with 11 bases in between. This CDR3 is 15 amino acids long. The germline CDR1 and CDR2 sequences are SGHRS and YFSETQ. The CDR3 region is CASSADRSSYNEQFF. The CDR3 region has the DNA TGCGCCAGCAGCGCGGACAGAAGCTCCTACAATGAGCAGTTCTTC. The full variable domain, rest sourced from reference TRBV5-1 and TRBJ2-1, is KAGVTQTPRYLIKTRGQQVTLSCSPISGHRSVSWYQQTPGQGLQFLFEYFSETQRNKGNFPGRFSGRQFSNSRSEMNVSTLELGDSALYLCASSADRSSYNEQFFGPGTRLTVL.

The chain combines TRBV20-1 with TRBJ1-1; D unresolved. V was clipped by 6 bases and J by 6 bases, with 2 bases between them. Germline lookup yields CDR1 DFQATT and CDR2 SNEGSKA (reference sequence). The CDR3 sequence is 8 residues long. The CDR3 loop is CSAPEAFF. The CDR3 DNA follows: TGCAGTGCCCCTGAAGCTTTCTTT.

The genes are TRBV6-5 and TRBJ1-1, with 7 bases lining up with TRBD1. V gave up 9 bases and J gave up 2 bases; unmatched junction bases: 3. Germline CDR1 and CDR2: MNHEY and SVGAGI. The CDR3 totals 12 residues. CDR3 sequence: CASRDSNTEAFF. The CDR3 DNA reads TGTGCCAGTCGGGACAGCAACACTGAAGCTTTCTTT.